Below, 31 T cell receptor beta chains from the same sample are listed, as sequenced in a study of blood T cell repertoires in COVID-19. Only in-frame clones appear in the TCRdb table, and some are missing; sequencing was by immunoSEQ multiplex PCR. The table lists about 270,000 clones, roughly 88% of them singletons. What was sequenced was PBMCs or T cells enriched from blood (not recorded which). These receptors were obtained from a woman aged 25 to 39 who had recovered from COVID-19.

This sequence joins TRBV24-1 and TRBJ1-2; D gene uncertain. Germline CDR1 and CDR2: KGHDR and SFDVKD. Trimming stripped 5 bases from V and 2 bases from J, with 8 bases between. The CDR3 contains 13 residues. The CDR3 coding sequence is TGTGCCACCAGTGTACAGATAAACTATGGCTACACCTTC. Encoded protein: CATSVQINYGYTF.

The chain couples TRBV21-1 to TRBJ1-2. TRBV21-1 counts as a pseudogene. The CDR3 consists of 13 residues. The CDR3 spells CASSLPPGGTNTF. The CDR3, as DNA: TGTGCCAGCAGCTTGCCCCCTGGCGGAACAAACACCTTC.

The chain has TRBV27 and TRBJ2-3; 8 bases align to TRBD1. The germline gives CDR1 MNHEY, CDR2 SMNVEV (reference sequence). This CDR3 region has 15 residues. With V trimmed by 3 bases and J by 2 bases, 4 bases remained unmatched. CDR3 in DNA: TGTGCCAGCAGTTTGTTGGGACAGGTCACAGATACGCAGTATTTT. Translating gives CASSLLGQVTDTQYF.

The rearrangement uses TRBV2 and TRBJ1-2, with 9 positions matching TRBD1. There are 17 residues in the CDR3. Germline lookup yields CDR1 SNHLY and CDR2 FYNNEI. After removal of 8 bases from V and 0 bases from J, the junction contained 13 bases not matched to a gene. CDR3 residues: CASSHRGPDASNYGYTF. DNA for the CDR3: TGTGCCAGCTCCCACAGGGGGCCGGATGCCTCTAACTATGGCTACACCTTC.

The genes are TRBV7-9 and TRBJ1-1; a weak D match, TRBD1 (6 bases). Germline lookup yields CDR1 SEHNR and CDR2 FQNEAQ (reference sequence). V shed 8 bases and J shed 0 bases, with 13 bases lying between them. The CDR3 length is 14 residues. This chain's CDR3 is CASPQGSLNTEAFF. The CDR3 DNA reads as TGTGCCAGCCCGCAGGGGTCCCTGAACACTGAAGCTTTCTTT.

This rearrangement joins TRBV18 to TRBJ2-7; TRBD2 is a possible D gene (5 bases). CDR3 length: 13 residues. In germline, CDR1 is KGHSH, CDR2 LQKENI. Trimming shortened V by 2 bases and J by 4 bases, and 9 bases separated the two germline ends. In nucleotides, the CDR3 is TGTGCCAGCTCACCAGGTGGGAGATACGAGCAGTACTTC. It specifies CASSPGGRYEQYF.

The CDR3 DNA sequence: TGCGCCAGCAGCCCCCCGGGACAACTCTTCTATGGCTACACCTTC. This gives the protein CASSPPGQLFYGYTF. This chain joins TRBV5-1 and TRBJ1-2, with D possibly matching TRBD1 (6 bases). The CDR3 contains 15 residues. Germline V gives CDR1 SGHRS, CDR2 YFSETQ. Between the trimmed V and J ends, which lost 4 bases and 4 bases, there was a span of 17 bases.

The V and J genes are TRBV30 and TRBJ1-1; D remains unclear. This CDR3 has 13 amino acids. V gave up 2 bases and J gave up 1 base, with 8 bases separating them. Germline V gene sequence: CDR1 GTSNPN, CDR2 SVGIG (reference sequence). The CDR3 protein is CAWSLRTNTEAFF. In nucleotides, the CDR3 is TGTGCCTGGAGTTTGAGAACGAACACTGAAGCTTTCTTT. Full variable domain (missing parts from reference TRBV30 and TRBJ1-1): SQTIHQWPATLVQPVGSPLSLECTVEGTSNPNLYWYRQAAGRGLQLLFYSVGIGQISSEVPQNLSASRPQDRQFILSSKKLLLSDSGFYLCAWSLRTNTEAFFGQGTRLTVV.

This chain uses TRBV9 with TRBJ2-7; possible D gene TRBD2, 6 bases. Germline loops: CDR1 SGDLS, CDR2 YYNGEE. CDR3 length equals 12 residues. With 0 bases removed from V and 12 bases from J, the gap between germline ends came to 13 bases. Here the CDR3 DNA reads TGTGCCAGCAGCGTAGGGAGGGGACCTGTGTACTTC. Translation gives CASSVGRGPVYF. Full variable domain (remainder filled in from reference TRBV9 and TRBJ2-7): DSGVTQTPKHLITATGQRVTLRCSPRSGDLSVYWYQQSLDQGLQFLIQYYNGEERAKGNILERFSAQQFPDLHSELNLSSLELGDSALYFCASSVGRGPVYFGPGTRLTVT.

Note on this clone: The junction does not match germline at one end; this may be a read error. The chain is built from TRBV5-6 and TRBJ1-1, with D possibly being TRBD1 (6 bases). The germline CDR1 and CDR2 sequences are SGHDT and YYEEEE. CDR3 length: 15 residues. The CDR3 loop reads CASTLGGFMNTEAFF. CDR3 nucleotides: TGTGCCAGCACCTTGGGGGGCTTCATGAACACTGAAGCTTTCTTT. The variable domain in full, with the rest retrieved from reference TRBV5-6 and TRBJ1-1, is DAGVTQSPTHLIKTRGQQVTLRCSPKSGHDTVSWYQQALGQGPQFIFQYYEEEERQRGNFPDRFSGHQFPNYSSELNVNALLLGDSALYLCASTLGGFMNTEAFFGQGTRLTVV.

The chain is built from TRBV12-3 or TRBV12-4 and TRBJ1-5; D unclear. V dropped 3 bases and J dropped 5 bases, with 5 bases sitting between them. This CDR3 is 12 amino acids long. The CDR3 DNA reads as TGTGCCAGCAGTTTCTCGGATCAGCCCCAGCATTTT. Its translation: CASSFSDQPQHF.

The chain has TRBV28 and TRBJ2-1; no reliable D call. V dropped 5 bases and J dropped 6 bases, with 14 bases sitting between them. Germline assignment: CDR1 MDHEN and CDR2 SYDVKM. The CDR3 is made up of 14 amino acids. The CDR3 nucleotides are TGTGCCAGCAGTCGGCCGGGTGATATCAATGAGCAGTTCTTC. It is translated as CASSRPGDINEQFF.

This sequence joins TRBV3-1 (or the pseudogene TRBV3-2) and TRBJ2-4; 10 bases fit TRBD2. There are 20 residues in the CDR3. Germline assignment: CDR1 LGHDT and CDR2 YNNKEL (reference sequence). With V trimmed by 2 bases and J by 0 bases, 13 bases remained unmatched. The CDR3 reads CASSQFSGNLAGVAKNIQYF. The CDR3 region has the DNA TGTGCCAGCAGCCAATTTTCAGGGAATCTAGCGGGGGTAGCCAAAAACATTCAGTACTTC.

This sequence joins TRBV6-6 and TRBJ2-3; the D gene is possibly TRBD2 (5 bases). In germline, CDR1 is MNHNY, CDR2 SVGAGI (reference sequence). The CDR3 is 15 residues long. V was trimmed by 6 bases and J by 2 bases, leaving 15 bases between them. The CDR3 loop is CASRLASTFTDTQYF. CDR3 DNA sequence: TGTGCCAGCAGATTAGCGAGTACCTTCACAGATACGCAGTATTTT.

This chain connects TRBV7-3 to TRBJ1-1, with TRBD1 matching 11 bases. This CDR3 contains 18 residues. V lost 0 bases to trimming and J lost 5 bases; unmatched junction nucleotides: 11. From germline, CDR1 is SGHTA and CDR2 FQGTGA. CDR3 DNA sequence: TGTGCCAGCAGCTTAACAGGACAGGGGGCGGGGACCGTGACTGAAGCTTTCTTT. As protein: CASSLTGQGAGTVTEAFF. The entire variable domain, with the rest obtained from reference TRBV7-3 and TRBJ1-1, is as follows: GAGVSQTPSNKVTEKGKYVELRCDPISGHTALYWYRQSLGQGPEFLIYFQGTGAADDSGLPNDRFFAVRPEGSVSTLKIQRTERGDSAVYLCASSLTGQGAGTVTEAFFGQGTRLTVV.

The chain is built from TRBV4-1 and TRBJ1-5, with a possible D match to TRBD1 (5 bases). V lost 0 bases and J 2 bases, leaving 11 bases between the germline ends. Per germline, CDR1 MGHRA and CDR2 YSYEKL. There are 16 residues in the CDR3. CDR3 nucleotides: TGCGCCAGCAGCCAAGATGGGGGGAACGGCAATCAGCCCCAGCATTTT. Translated, it gives CASSQDGGNGNQPQHF.

V is TRBV6-4 and J is TRBJ2-3; maybe TRBD2 (5 bases). Trimming shortened V by 3 bases and J by 11 bases, and 15 bases separated the two germline ends. Germline-derived CDR1 and CDR2 are MRHNA and SNTAGT. There are 13 residues in the CDR3. The CDR3: CASSEGEGVKQYF. The CDR3 coding sequence is TGTGCCAGCAGTGAGGGAGAGGGAGTAAAGCAGTATTTT.

The chain joins TRBV6-5 to TRBJ1-2; D perhaps matches TRBD1 (6 bases). This CDR3 spans 14 amino acids. Trimming left V 1 base short and J 3 bases short, with 9 bases between. Germline assignment: CDR1 MNHEY and CDR2 SVGAGI. CDR3 bases: TGTGCCAGCAGTTACTGGGGGGGCGACTATGGCTACACCTTC. It codes for CASSYWGGDYGYTF.

The chain combines TRBV28 with TRBJ1-4; 10 nucleotides agree with TRBD1. Trimming cost V 6 bases and J 10 bases; bases outside gene matches: 8. From germline, CDR1 is MDHEN and CDR2 SYDVKM. The CDR3 consists of 14 residues. CDR3 residues: CASRRQGALPKLFF. The DNA of the CDR3 is TGTGCCAGCAGAAGACAGGGGGCGCTTCCAAAACTGTTTTTT.

The rearrangement joins TRBV13 to TRBJ2-7; TRBD2 matches at 9 bases. The V gene's germline CDR1 is PRHDT and CDR2 FYEKMQ (reference sequence). CDR3 length: 16 amino acids. The J segment lost 3 bases and the V segment lost 4 bases, leaving 10 bases of the junction unmatched. Here the CDR3 DNA reads TGTGCCAGCAGCTCTACAGCGGGGGGCCCCAACTACGAGCAGTACTTC. The encoded protein is CASSSTAGGPNYEQYF.

The chain joins TRBV13 to TRBJ1-1; the D gene is possibly TRBD1 (5 bases). V dropped 3 bases and J dropped 8 bases, with 22 bases sitting between them. The CDR3 length is 16 residues. Germline CDR1 reads PRHDT; CDR2 reads FYEKMQ (reference sequence). CDR3 sequence: CASSFGRVLKRGEAFF. The CDR3 DNA sequence: TGTGCCAGCAGCTTTGGGAGGGTGCTCAAAAGGGGCGAAGCTTTCTTT.

The J gene is TRBJ2-1, the V gene TRBV19; 15 bases are a match to TRBD2. CDR1 and CDR2 (germline): LNHDA, SQIVND (reference sequence). The CDR3 is 15 residues long. The V and J ends lost 8 bases and 8 bases, in that order; junction bases with no gene match: 7. The CDR3: CASPGLAGGRYEQFF. CDR3 DNA sequence: TGTGCCAGTCCCGGACTAGCGGGAGGGCGCTATGAGCAGTTCTTC.

The chain is built from TRBV5-4 and TRBJ1-1; D remains ambiguous. The V end lost 4 bases, the J end lost 2 bases, and 6 bases lay between the germline ends. The CDR3 loop spans 12 amino acids. CDR1 is SGHNT, CDR2 YYREEE, per germline (reference sequence). Written as DNA, the CDR3 is TGTGCCAGCAGCCCAGGAAACACTGAAGCTTTCTTT. Protein: CASSPGNTEAFF.

V and J are TRBV6-5 and TRBJ1-2; D unresolved. CDR1 is MNHEY and CDR2 is SVGAGI in the germline V gene. Trimming stripped 5 bases from V and 8 bases from J, with 12 bases between. The CDR3 loop spans 12 amino acids. CDR3 residues: CASSQTPNGYTF. DNA for the CDR3: TGTGCCAGCAGTCAAACTCCAAACGGCTACACCTTC.

The chain has TRBV7-2 and TRBJ2-3; TRBD1 might be the D (6 bases). Germline-derived CDR1 and CDR2 are SGHTA and FQGNSA. This CDR3 spans 15 amino acids. V was pared by 8 bases and J by 1 base, with 16 bases between. CDR3 sequence (DNA): TGTGCCAGCGGACGGGTAGGGGGTCGCACAGATACGCAGTATTTT. Encoded protein: CASGRVGGRTDTQYF.

The V call is TRBV11-3, the J call TRBJ2-5; TRBD2 matches at 10 bases. CDR3 size: 16 residues. Trimming cost V 1 base and J 3 bases; bases outside gene matches: 5. Germline V gene data show CDR1 as SGHNT and CDR2 as YENEEA. The CDR3 sequence: CASSLVSGGKEETQYF. The DNA for the CDR3 is TGTGCCAGCAGCTTAGTTAGCGGGGGGAAGGAAGAGACCCAGTACTTC.

V gene TRBV27 combines with J gene TRBJ2-1; a weak D match, TRBD1 (5 bases). V lost 8 bases, J lost 4 bases, and 12 bases lay in between. Germline lookup yields CDR1 MNHEY and CDR2 SMNVEV (reference sequence). This CDR3 has 13 residues. This CDR3 is CASGRQNYNEQFF. As DNA, the CDR3 is TGTGCCAGCGGAAGACAGAATTACAATGAGCAGTTCTTC.

The chain couples TRBV5-4 to TRBJ2-1; D is possibly TRBD1 (6 bases). CDR3 length equals 15 residues. CDR1 and CDR2 (germline): SGHNT, YYREEE (reference sequence). V was cut by 0 bases and J by 7 bases, with 14 bases left in between. The CDR3 sequence is CASSLVGERGNEQFF. As DNA, the CDR3 is TGTGCCAGCAGCTTGGTAGGGGAGAGGGGGAATGAGCAGTTCTTC.

This clone has just one count. This rearrangement joins TRBV3-1 (or the pseudogene TRBV3-2) to TRBJ2-1, with TRBD2 matching 13 bases. From germline, CDR1 is LGHDT and CDR2 YNNKEL (reference sequence). The CDR3 length is 19 residues. The ends lost 0 bases at V and 3 bases at J; junction bases unmatched: 8. The CDR3 protein is CASSQEGLAGDSYYNEQFF. Written as DNA, the CDR3 is TGTGCCAGCAGCCAAGAAGGACTAGCGGGAGATTCTTACTACAATGAGCAGTTCTTC.

This rearrangement joins TRBV20-1 to TRBJ2-7, with 7 bases fitting TRBD1. This CDR3 spans 12 amino acids. Trimming took 3 bases from V and 5 from J; bases not matched to a gene: 4. Germline CDR1 reads DFQATT; CDR2 reads SNEGSKA (reference sequence). Here the CDR3 reads CSASTGVHEQYF. The CDR3 DNA follows: TGCAGTGCTAGTACAGGGGTCCACGAGCAGTACTTC.

This clone came up a few times. This chain connects TRBV28 to TRBJ1-2; TRBD1 is a possible D gene (6 bases). The CDR3 consists of 14 residues. V was trimmed by 10 bases and J by 4 bases, leaving 19 bases between them. CDR1 is MDHEN and CDR2 is SYDVKM in the germline V gene. CDR3 bases: TGTGCCACAGCCGGACAGAATGGCGCCTATGGCTACACCTTC. Its translation: CATAGQNGAYGYTF.